The rows below give T cell receptor beta chains drawn from one sample of a study of immune evolution from preneoplasia to lung adenocarcinoma. Profiled with immunoSEQ multiplex PCR; TCRdb holds only in-frame clones, not every one. The repertoire holds about 4,000 clones, with around 50% as singletons. The sequencing sample was made of FFPE normal lung tissue adjacent to the tumor. These receptors all come from a person in their fifties or sixties with lung adenocarcinoma. Both conserved end residues are part of each CDR3. Each record gives: D gene, clone size, V gene, J gene, CDR3 protein, CDR3 DNA. A D gene is named only where the DNA matches it firmly. Rows may omit the clone size; those that give it use once, few, many or a size class.

TRBD1	-	TRBV6-1	TRBJ2-2	CASSRDRARTGELFF	TGTGCCAGCAGCCGGGACAGGGCCAGGACCGGGGAGCTGTTTTTT
-	few	TRBV11-2	TRBJ2-7	CASSFSNRGVSEQYF	TGTGCCAGCAGCTTTTCCAACCGGGGAGTCTCCGAGCAGTACTTC
-	-	TRBV14	TRBJ2-1	CASSRLALGYNEQFF	TGTGCCAGCAGCCGGCTAGCCTTGGGCTACAATGAGCAGTTCTTC
TRBD1	-	TRBV12-5	TRBJ2-5	CASGSGQGRETQYF	TGTGCTAGTGGTTCGGGACAGGGGAGGGAGACCCAGTACTTC
TRBD1	-	TRBV10-3	TRBJ2-5	CAAGQGETQYF	TGTGCCGCCGGACAGGGAGAGACCCAGTACTTC
-	-	TRBV11-3	TRBJ2-2	CASSSENGELFF	TGTGCCAGCAGCTCGGAGAACGGGGAGCTGTTTTTT
TRBD2	few	TRBV6-1	TRBJ2-1	CASSEQAGAYNEQFF	TGTGCCAGCAGTGAACAAGCGGGGGCTTACAATGAGCAGTTCTTC
TRBD2	-	TRBV9	TRBJ2-5	CASSVPSGGAETQYF	TGTGCCAGCAGCGTACCTAGCGGGGGGGCGGAGACCCAGTACTTC
-	-	TRBV7-8	TRBJ1-1	CASSWTGGTEAFF	TGTGCCAGCAGCTGGACGGGGGGCACTGAAGCTTTCTTT
-	-	TRBV7-2	TRBJ1-3	CASSFGASKTGNTIYF	TGTGCCAGCAGCTTCGGGGCAAGCAAGACGGGAAACACCATATATTTT
-	once	TRBV6-5	TRBJ2-2	CASRWGHTNTGELFF	TGTGCCAGTCGATGGGGACATACTAACACCGGGGAGCTGTTTTTT
-	-	TRBV9	TRBJ2-3	CASSPGLGSDTQYF	TGTGCCAGCAGCCCAGGACTTGGCTCAGATACGCAGTATTTT
-	few	TRBV11-1	TRBJ2-3	CASRKGRSTDTQYF	TGTGCCAGCAGAAAGGGACGGAGCACAGATACGCAGTATTTT
-	-	TRBV7-9	TRBJ1-2	CASSYTLRPGSSYTF	TGTGCCAGCAGTTATACTTTGCGTCCAGGGAGCAGCTACACCTTC
TRBD1	once	TRBV6-5	TRBJ1-4	CASSYTTGDNEKLFF	TGTGCCAGCAGTTACACAACAGGGGATAATGAAAAACTGTTTTTT
-	few	TRBV7-8	TRBJ2-5	CASSLRGAGETQYF	TGTGCCAGCAGCTTACGGGGGGCCGGGGAGACCCAGTACTTC
-	-	TRBV5-1	TRBJ2-5	CASSLTAGQETQYF	TGCGCCAGCAGCTTGACCGCGGGGCAAGAGACCCAGTACTTC
-	-	TRBV6-5	TRBJ2-7	CASSYNGGDRSYEQYF	TGTGCCAGCAGTTACAACGGCGGGGACCGCTCCTACGAGCAGTACTTC
-	-	TRBV6-5	TRBJ1-1	CASGPRGEAFF	TGTGCCAGCGGGCCCCGGGGTGAAGCTTTCTTT
TRBD1	-	TRBV28	TRBJ1-3	CASSSADRGNTIYF	TGTGCCAGCAGTTCCGCGGACAGGGGGAACACCATATATTTT
TRBD1	-	TRBV6-5	TRBJ1-6	CATRGTGDSPLHF	TGTGCCACCAGGGGGACAGGGGATTCACCCCTCCACTTT
TRBD2	medium-sized	TRBV29-1	TRBJ2-1	CSVDGYSGRSGNEQFF	TGCAGCGTTGATGGTTATAGCGGGAGATCGGGGAATGAGCAGTTCTTC